This T cell receptor (beta chain) comes out of a study of shared clonotypes between healthy human individuals. Germline lookup yields CDR1 GTSNPN and CDR2 SVGIG (reference sequence). V was pared by 0 bases and J by 4 bases, with 13 bases between. There are 15 residues in the CDR3. Sequenced by immunoSEQ multiplex PCR; TCRdb stores in-frame clones only, minus some. The sample holds more than 2 million clones, around 95% seen once. The chain carries TRBV30 and TRBJ2-1; D is uncertain. Sequencing was performed on naive CD4+ T cells sorted from blood. Specified subset: CD45RA+ positively selected. This receptor was taken from a man between 18 and 35 years old in good health. The CDR3 DNA reads TGTGCCTGGAGTGTGGGTTTTGGTCAGTACAATGAGCAGTTCTTC. Its translation is CAWSVGFGQYNEQFF. Complete variable domain (other parts from reference TRBV30 and TRBJ2-1): SQTIHQWPATLVQPVGSPLSLECTVEGTSNPNLYWYRQAAGRGLQLLFYSVGIGQISSEVPQNLSASRPQDRQFILSSKKLLLSDSGFYLCAWSVGFGQYNEQFFGPGTRLTVL.